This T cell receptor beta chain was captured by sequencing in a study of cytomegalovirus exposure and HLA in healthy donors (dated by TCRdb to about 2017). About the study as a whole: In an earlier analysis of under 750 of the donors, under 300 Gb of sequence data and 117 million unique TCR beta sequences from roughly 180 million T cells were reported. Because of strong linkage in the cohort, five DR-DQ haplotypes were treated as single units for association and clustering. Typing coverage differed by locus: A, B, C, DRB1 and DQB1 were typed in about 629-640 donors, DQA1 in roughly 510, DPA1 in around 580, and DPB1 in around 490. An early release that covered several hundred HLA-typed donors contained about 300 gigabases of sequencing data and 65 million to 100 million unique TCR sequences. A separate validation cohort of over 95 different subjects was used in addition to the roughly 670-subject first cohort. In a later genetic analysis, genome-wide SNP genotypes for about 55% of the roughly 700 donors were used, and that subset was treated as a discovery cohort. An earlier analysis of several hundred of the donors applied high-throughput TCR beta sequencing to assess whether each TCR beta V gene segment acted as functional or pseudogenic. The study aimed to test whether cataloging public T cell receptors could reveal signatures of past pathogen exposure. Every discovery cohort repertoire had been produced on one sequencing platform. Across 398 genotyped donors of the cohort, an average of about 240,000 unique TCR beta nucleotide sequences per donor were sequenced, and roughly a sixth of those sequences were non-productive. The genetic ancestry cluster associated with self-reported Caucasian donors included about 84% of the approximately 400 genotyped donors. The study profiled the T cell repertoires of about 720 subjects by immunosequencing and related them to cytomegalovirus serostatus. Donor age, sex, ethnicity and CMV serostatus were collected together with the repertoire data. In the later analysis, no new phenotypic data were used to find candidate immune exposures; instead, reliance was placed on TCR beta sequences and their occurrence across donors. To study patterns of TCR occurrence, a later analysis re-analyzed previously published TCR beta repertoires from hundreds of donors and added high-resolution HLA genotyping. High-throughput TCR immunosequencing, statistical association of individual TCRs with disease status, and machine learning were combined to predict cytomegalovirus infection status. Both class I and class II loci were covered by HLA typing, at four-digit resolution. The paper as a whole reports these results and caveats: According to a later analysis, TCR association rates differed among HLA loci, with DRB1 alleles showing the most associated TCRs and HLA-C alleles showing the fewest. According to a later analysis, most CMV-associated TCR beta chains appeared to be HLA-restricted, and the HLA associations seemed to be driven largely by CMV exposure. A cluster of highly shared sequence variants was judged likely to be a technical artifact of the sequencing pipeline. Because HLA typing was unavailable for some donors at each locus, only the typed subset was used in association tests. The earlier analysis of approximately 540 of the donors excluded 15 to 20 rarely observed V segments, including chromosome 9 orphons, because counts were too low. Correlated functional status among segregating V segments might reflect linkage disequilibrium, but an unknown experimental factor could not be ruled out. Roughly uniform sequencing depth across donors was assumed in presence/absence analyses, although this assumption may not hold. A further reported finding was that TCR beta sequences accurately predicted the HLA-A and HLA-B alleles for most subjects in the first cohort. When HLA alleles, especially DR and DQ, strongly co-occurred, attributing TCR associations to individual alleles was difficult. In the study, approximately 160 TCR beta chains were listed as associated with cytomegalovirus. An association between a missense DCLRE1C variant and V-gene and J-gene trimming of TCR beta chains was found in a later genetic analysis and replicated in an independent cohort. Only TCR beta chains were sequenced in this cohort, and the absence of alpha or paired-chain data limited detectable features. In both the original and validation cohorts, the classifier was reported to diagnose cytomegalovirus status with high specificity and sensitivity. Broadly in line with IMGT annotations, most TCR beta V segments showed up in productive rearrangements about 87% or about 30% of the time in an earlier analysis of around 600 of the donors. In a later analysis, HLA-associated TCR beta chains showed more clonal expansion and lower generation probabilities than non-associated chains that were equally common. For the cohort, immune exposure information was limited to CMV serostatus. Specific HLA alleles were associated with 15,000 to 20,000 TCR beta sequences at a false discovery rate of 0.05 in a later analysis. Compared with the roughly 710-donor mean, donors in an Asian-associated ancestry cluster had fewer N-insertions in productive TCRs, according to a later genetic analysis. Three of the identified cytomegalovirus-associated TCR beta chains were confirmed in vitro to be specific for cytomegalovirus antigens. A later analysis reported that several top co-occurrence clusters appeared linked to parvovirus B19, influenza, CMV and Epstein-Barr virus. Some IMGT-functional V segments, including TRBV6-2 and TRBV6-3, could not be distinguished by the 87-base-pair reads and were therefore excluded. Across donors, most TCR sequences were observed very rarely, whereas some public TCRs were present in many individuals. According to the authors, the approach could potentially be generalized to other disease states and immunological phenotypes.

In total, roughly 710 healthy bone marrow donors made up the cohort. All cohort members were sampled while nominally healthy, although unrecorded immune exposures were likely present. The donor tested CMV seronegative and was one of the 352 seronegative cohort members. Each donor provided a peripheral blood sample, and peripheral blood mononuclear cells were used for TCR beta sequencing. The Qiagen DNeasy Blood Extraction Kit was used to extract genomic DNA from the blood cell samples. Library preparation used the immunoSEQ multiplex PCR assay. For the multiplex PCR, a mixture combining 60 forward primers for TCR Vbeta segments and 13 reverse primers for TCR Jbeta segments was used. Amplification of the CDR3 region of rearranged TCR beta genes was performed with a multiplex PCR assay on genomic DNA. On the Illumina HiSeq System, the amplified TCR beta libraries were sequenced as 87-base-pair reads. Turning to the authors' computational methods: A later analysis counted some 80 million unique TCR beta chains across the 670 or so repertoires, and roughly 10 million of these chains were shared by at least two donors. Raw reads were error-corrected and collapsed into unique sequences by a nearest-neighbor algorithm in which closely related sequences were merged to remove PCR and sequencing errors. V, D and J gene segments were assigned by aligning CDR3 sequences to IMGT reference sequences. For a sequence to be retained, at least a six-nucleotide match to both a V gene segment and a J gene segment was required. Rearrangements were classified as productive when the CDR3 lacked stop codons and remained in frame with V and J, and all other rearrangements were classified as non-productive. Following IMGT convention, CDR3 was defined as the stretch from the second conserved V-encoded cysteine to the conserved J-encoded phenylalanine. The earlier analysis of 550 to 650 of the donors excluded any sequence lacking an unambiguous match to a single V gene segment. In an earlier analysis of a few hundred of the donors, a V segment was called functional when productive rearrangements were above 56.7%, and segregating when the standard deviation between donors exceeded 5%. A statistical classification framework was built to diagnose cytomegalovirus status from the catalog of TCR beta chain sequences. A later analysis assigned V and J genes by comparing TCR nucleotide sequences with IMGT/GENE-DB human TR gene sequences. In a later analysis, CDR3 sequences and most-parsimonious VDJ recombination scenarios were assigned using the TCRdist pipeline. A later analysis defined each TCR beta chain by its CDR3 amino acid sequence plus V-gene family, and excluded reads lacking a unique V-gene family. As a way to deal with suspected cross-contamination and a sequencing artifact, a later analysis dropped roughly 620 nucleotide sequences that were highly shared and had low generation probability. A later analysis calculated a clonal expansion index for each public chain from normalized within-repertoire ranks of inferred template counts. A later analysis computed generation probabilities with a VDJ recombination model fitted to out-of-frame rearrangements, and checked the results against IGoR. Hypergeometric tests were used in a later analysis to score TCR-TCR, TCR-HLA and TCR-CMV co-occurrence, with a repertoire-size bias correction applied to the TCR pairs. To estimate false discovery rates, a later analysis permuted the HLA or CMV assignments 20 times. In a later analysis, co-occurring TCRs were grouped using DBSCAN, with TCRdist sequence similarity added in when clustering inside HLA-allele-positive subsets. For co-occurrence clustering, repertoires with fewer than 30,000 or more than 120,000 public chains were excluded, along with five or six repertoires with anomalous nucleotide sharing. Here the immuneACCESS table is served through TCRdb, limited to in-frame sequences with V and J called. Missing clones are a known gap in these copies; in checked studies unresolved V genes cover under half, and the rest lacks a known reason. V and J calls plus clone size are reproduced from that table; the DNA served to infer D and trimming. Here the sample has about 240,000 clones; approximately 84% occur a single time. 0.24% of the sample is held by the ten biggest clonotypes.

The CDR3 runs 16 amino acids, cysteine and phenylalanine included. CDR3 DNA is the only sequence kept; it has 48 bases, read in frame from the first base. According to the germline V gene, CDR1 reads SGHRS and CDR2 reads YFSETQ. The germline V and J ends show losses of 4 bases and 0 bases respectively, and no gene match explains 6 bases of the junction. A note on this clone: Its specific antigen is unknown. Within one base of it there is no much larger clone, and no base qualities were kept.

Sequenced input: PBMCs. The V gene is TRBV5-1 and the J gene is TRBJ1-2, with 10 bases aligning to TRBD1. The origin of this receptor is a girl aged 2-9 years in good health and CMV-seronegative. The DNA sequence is TGCGCCAGCAGCATACCCGACAGGGGGCCTAACTATGGCTACACCTTC. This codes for CASSIPDRGPNYGYTF. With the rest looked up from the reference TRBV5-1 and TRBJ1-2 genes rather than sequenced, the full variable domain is KAGVTQTPRYLIKTRGQQVTLSCSPISGHRSVSWYQQTPGQGLQFLFEYFSETQRNKGNFPGRFSGRQFSNSRSEMNVSTLELGDSALYLCASSIPDRGPNYGYTFGSGTRLTVV.